This is a list of T cell receptor beta chains from one sample in a study of T cell responses to AZD1222 COVID-19 vaccine. The protocol was immunoSEQ multiplex PCR, while the TCRdb copy is restricted to in-frame clones and leaves out a portion. The sample yields 250,000 to 300,000 clones, 90% to 95% seen once. The material was peripheral blood, obtained 28 days after the second AZD1222 dose. The origin of the receptors is an adult who received the AZD1222 COVID-19 vaccine. CDR3s include the opening cysteine and the closing phenylalanine or tryptophan. A D gene is named only where the DNA matches it firmly. Rows give clone size only sometimes, using once, few, many, or a class for an expanded clone.

13	NA	NA	TRBJ2-7	TRBV5-1	TGCGCCAGCAGCCGGGACGAAGGCTACGAGCAGTACTTC	CASSRDEGYEQYF
11	NA	NA	TRBJ2-7	TRBV12-3/TRBV12-4	TGTGCCAGCACCCACGGGAACGAGCAGTACTTC	CASTHGNEQYF
14	NA	once	TRBJ2-7	TRBV28	TGTGCCAGCAGTAAACTTGACGGGACCTACGAGCAGTACTTC	CASSKLDGTYEQYF
11	NA	few	TRBJ1-1	TRBV7-9	TGTGCCAGCAGCTTATACACTGAAGCTTTCTTT	CASSLYTEAFF
14	TRBD1	NA	TRBJ1-5	TRBV19	TGTGCCAGTAGTTCGACAGGGGTCGGACAGCCCCAGCATTTT	CASSSTGVGQPQHF
17	NA	NA	TRBJ1-5	TRBV4-1	TGCGCCAGCAGCCCTTTACTAAACCTGGAACCGGATCAGCCCCAGCATTTT	CASSPLLNLEPDQPQHF
17	TRBD1	NA	TRBJ2-6	TRBV5-8	TGTGCCAGCAGCTTCGACAGGGTTTCCTCTGGGGCCAACGTCCTGACTTTC	CASSFDRVSSGANVLTF
13	NA	NA	TRBJ1-1	TRBV6-5	TGTGCCAGCAGACAGGGTGGGAACACTGAAGCTTTCTTT	CASRQGGNTEAFF
16	TRBD2	few	TRBJ2-5	TRBV4-2	TGTGCCAGCAGCCAAGATCGGACTAGAGCCCAAGAGACCCAGTACTTC	CASSQDRTRAQETQYF
15	NA	NA	TRBJ1-2	TRBV3-1/TRBV3-2	TGTGCCAGCAGCCAAGTTGACAAGGACAACTATGGCTACACCTTC	CASSQVDKDNYGYTF
13	NA	NA	TRBJ1-1	TRBV6-2/TRBV6-3	TGTGCCAGCAGTGACACAGTGAACACTGAAGCTTTCTTT	CASSDTVNTEAFF